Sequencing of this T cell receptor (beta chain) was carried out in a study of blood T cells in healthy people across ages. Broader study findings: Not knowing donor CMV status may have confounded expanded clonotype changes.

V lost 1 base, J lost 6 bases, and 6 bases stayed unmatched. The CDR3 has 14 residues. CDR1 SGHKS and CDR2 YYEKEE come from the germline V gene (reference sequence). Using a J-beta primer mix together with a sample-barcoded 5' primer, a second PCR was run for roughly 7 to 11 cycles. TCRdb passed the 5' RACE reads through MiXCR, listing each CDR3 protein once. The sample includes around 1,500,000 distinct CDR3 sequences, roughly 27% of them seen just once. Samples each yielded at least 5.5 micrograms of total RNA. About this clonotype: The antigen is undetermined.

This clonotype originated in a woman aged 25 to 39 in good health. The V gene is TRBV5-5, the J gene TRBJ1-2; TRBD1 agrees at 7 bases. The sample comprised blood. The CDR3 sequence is CASSLNRGWNGYTF. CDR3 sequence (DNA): TGTGCCAGCAGCTTGAACAGGGGATGGAATGGCTACACCTTC.